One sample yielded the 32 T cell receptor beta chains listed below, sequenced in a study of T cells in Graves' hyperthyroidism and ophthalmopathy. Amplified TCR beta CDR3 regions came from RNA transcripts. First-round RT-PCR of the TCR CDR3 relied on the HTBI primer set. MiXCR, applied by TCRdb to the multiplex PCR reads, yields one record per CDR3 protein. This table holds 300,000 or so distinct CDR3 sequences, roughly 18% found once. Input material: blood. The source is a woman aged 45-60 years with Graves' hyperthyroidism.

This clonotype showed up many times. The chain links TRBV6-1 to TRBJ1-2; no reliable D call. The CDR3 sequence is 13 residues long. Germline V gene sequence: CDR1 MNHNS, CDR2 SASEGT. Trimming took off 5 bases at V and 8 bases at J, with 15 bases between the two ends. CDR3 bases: TGTGCCAGCAGTTCGGCACCCAGCCTGGGCTACACCTTC. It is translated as CASSSAPSLGYTF.

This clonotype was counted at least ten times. The CDR3 reads CASSPYRGSTEAFF. CDR3 in DNA: TGTGCCAGCTCACCCTACAGGGGTAGCACTGAAGCTTTCTTT. The chain employs TRBV18 and TRBJ1-1; 7 bases agree with TRBD1. Trimming cost V 3 bases and J 4 bases; bases outside gene matches: 5. Germline-derived CDR1 and CDR2 are KGHSH and LQKENI. This CDR3 is 14 amino acids long.

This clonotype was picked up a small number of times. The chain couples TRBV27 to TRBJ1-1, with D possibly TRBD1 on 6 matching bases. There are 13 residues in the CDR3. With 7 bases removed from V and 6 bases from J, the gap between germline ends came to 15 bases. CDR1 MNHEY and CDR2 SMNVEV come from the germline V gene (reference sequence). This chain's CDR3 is CASTTQGQAEAFF. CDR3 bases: TGTGCCAGCACAACGCAGGGGCAGGCTGAAGCTTTCTTT.

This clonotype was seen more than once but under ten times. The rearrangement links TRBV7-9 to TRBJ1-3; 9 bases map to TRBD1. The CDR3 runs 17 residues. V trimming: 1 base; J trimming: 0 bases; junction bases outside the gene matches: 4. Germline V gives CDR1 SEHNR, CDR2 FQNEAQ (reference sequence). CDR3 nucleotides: TGTGCCAGCAGCTTAGGGACAGGGGTCAGCTCTGGAAACACCATATATTTT. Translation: CASSLGTGVSSGNTIYF.

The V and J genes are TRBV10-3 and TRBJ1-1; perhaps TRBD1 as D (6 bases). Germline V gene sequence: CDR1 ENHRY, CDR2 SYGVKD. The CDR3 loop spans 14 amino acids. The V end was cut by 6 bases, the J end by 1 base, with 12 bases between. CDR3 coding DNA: TGTGCCATCAGAAGAATACAGGGGAACACTGAAGCTTTCTTT. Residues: CAIRRIQGNTEAFF.

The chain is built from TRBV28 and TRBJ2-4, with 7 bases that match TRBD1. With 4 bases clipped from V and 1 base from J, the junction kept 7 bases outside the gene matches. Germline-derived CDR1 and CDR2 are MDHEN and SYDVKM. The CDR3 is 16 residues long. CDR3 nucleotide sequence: TGTGCCAGCAGTTCCGGGACAGCTCTGGCCAAAAACATTCAGTACTTC. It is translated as CASSSGTALAKNIQYF.

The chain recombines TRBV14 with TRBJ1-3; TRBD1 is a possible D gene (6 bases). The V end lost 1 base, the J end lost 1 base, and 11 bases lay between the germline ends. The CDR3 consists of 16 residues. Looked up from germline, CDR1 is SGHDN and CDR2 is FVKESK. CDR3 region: CASSQVTGASGNTIYF. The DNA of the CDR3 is TGTGCCAGCAGCCAAGTTACGGGGGCGTCTGGAAACACCATATATTTT.

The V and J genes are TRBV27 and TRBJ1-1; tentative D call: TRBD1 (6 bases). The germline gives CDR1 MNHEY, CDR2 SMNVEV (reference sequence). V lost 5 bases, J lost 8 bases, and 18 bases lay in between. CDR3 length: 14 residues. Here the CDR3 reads CASSRLDSTEEAFF. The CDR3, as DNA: TGTGCCAGCAGTCGCTTGGACAGCACAGAAGAAGCTTTCTTT.

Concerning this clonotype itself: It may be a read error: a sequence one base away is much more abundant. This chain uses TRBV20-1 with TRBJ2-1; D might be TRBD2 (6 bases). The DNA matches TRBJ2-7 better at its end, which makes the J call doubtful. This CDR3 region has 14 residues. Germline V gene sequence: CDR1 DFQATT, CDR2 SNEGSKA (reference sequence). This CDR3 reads CSARAWRENNEQYF. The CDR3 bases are TGCAGTGCTAGAGCTTGGCGGGAAAACAATGAGCAGTACTTC.

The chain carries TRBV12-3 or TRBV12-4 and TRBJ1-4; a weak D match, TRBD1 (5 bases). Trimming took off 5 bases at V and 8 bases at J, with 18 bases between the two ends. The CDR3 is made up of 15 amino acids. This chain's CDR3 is CASSPGLPEGEKLFF. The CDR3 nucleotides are TGTGCCAGCAGTCCGGGACTTCCAGAGGGAGAAAAACTGTTTTTT.

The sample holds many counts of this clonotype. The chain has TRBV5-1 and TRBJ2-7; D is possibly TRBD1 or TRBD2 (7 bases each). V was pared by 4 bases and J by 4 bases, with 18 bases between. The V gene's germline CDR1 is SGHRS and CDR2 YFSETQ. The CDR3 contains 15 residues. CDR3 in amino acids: CASSTQGGREYEQYF. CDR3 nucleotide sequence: TGCGCCAGCAGCACGCAGGGGGGGCGAGAGTACGAGCAGTACTTC.

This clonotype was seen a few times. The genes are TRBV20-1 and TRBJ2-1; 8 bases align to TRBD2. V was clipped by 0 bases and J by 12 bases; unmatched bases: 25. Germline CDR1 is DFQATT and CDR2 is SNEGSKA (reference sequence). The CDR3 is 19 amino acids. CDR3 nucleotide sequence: TGCAGTGCTAGAGACCGGTTTCTCAGGGGCGGGAGGCCCGACCGAGGGCAGTTCTTC. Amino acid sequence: CSARDRFLRGGRPDRGQFF.

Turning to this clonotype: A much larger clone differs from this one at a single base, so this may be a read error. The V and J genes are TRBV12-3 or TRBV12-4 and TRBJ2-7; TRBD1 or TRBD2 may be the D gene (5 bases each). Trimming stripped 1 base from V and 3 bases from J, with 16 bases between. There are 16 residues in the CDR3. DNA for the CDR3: TGTGCCAGCAGTTTAGGTGAGCCCCCTGGGGGCTACGAGCAGTACTTC. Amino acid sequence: CASSLGEPPGGYEQYF.

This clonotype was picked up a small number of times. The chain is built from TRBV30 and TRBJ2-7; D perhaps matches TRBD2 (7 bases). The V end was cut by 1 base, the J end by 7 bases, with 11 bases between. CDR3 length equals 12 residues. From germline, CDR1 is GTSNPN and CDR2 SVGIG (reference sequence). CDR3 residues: CAWSGGGREQYV. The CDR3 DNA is TGTGCCTGGAGTGGCGGGGGCCGGGAGCAGTACGTC.

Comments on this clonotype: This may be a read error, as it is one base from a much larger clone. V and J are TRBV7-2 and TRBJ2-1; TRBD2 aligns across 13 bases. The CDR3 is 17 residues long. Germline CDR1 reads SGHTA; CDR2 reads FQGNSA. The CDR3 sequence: CASSSGLAGVPYNEQSF. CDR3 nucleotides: TGTGCCAGCAGCTCCGGACTAGCGGGAGTTCCCTACAATGAGCAGTCCTTC. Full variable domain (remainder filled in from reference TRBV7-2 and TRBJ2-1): GAGVSQSPSNKVTEKGKDVELRCDPISGHTALYWYRQSLGQGLEFLIYFQGNSAPDKSGLPSDRFSAERTGGSVSTLTIQRTQQEDSAVYLCASSSGLAGVPYNEQSFGPGTRLTVL.

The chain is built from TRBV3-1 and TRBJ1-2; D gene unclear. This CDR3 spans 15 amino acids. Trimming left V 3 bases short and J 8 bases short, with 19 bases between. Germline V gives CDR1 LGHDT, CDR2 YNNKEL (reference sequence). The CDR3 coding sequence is TGTGCCAGCAGCCACGTTCCCCTCCGGAATGGCGGCTACACCTTC. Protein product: CASSHVPLRNGGYTF.

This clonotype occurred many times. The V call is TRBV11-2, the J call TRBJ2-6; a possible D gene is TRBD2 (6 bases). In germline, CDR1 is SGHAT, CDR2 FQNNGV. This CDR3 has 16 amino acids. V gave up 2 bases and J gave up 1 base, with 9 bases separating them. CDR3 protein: CASSLIGGSGANVLTF. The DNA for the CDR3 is TGTGCCAGCAGCTTAATAGGAGGGTCTGGGGCCAACGTCCTGACTTTC.

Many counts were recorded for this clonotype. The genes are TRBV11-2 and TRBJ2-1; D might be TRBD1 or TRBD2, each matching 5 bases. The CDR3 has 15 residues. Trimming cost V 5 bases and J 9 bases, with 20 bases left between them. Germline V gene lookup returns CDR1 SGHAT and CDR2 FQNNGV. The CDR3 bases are TGTGCCAGCAGCCGACCTCCTCACGAGGGGCGTGAGCAGTTCTTC. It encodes CASSRPPHEGREQFF.

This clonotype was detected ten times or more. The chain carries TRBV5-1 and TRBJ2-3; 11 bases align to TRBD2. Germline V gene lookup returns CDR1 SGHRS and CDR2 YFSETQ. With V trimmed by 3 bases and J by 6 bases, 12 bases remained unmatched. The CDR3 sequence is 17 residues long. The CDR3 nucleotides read TGCGCCAGCAGCTCTGGTCCCTTAGCGGGGGGGCCGGATACGCAGTATTTT. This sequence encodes CASSSGPLAGGPDTQYF. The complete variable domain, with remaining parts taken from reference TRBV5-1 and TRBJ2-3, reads KAGVTQTPRYLIKTRGQQVTLSCSPISGHRSVSWYQQTPGQGLQFLFEYFSETQRNKGNFPGRFSGRQFSNSRSEMNVSTLELGDSALYLCASSSGPLAGGPDTQYFGPGTRLTVL.

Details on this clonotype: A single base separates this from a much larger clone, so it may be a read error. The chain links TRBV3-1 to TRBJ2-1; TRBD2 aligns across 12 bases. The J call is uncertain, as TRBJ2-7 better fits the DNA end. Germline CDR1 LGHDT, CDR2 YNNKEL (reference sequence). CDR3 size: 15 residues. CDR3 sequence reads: CASQRLAGGPGEQYF. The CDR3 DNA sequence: TGTGCCAGCCAACGGCTAGCGGGGGGGCCAGGTGAGCAGTACTTC.

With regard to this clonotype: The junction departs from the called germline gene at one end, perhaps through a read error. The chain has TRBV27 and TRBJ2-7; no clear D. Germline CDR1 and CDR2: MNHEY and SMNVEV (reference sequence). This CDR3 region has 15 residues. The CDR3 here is CASSFGRRSSYEQYF. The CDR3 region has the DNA TGTGCCAGCAGTTTCGGCCGGCGGAGCTCCTACGAGCAATACTTC.

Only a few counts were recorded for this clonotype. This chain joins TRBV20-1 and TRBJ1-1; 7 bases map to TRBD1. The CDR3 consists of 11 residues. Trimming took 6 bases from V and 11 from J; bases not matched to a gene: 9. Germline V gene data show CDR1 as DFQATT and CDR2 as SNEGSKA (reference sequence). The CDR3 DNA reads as TGCAGTGCCGTACAGGTCAGGGGGGCTTTCTTT. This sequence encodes CSAVQVRGAFF.

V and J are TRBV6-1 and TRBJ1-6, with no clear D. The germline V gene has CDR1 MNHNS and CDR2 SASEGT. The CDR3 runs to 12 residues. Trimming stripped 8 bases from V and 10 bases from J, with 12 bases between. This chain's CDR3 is CASSSPGSPLHF. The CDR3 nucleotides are TGTGCCAGCTCCTCCCCGGGCTCACCCCTCCACTTT.

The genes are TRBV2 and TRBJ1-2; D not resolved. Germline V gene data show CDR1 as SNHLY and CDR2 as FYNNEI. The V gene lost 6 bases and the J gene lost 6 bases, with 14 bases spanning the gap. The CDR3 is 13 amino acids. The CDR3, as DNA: TGTGCCAGCAGGGGCCCCGTTTTAGATGGCTACACCTTC. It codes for CASRGPVLDGYTF.

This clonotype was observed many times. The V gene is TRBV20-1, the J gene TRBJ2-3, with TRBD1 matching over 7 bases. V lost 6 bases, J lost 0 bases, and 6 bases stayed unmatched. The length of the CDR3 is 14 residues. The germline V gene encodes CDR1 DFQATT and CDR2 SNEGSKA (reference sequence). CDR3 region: CSANRGASTDTQYF. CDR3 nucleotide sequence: TGCAGTGCAAACAGGGGCGCGAGCACAGATACGCAGTATTTT.

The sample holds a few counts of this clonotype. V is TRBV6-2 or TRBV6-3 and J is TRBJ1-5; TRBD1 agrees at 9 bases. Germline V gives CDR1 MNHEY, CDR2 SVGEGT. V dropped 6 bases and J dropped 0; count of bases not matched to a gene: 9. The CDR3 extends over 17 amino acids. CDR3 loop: CASRTDRGGYSNQPQHF. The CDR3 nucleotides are TGTGCCAGCAGGACGGACAGGGGAGGCTATAGCAATCAGCCCCAGCATTTT.

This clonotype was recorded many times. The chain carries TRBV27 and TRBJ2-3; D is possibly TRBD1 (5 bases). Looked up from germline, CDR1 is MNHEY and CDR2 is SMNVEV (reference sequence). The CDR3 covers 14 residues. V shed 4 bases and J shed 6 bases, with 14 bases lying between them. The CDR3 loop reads CASSYAPGFDTQYF. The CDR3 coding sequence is TGTGCCAGCAGTTACGCGCCAGGGTTTGATACGCAGTATTTT.

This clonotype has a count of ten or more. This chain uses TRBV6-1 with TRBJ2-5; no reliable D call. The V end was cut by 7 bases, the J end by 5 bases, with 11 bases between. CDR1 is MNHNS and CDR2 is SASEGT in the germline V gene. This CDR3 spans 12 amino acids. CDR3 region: CASTRTGETQYF. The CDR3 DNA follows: TGTGCCAGCACCCGAACCGGGGAGACCCAGTACTTC.

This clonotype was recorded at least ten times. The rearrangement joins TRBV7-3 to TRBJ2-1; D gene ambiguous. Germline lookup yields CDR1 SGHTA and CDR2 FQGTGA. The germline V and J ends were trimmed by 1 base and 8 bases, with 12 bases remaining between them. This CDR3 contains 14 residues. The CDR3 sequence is CASSLKGRWDEQFF. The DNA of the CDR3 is TGTGCCAGCAGCTTAAAAGGCAGATGGGATGAGCAGTTCTTC.

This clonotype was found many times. The chain's CDR3 is CASRILAGDYNEQFF. Written as DNA, the CDR3 is TGTGCCAGCAGAATTCTAGCGGGGGACTACAATGAGCAGTTCTTC. The V call is TRBV7-9, the J call TRBJ2-1; 10 positions match TRBD2. The J segment lost 3 bases and the V segment lost 6 bases, leaving 5 bases of the junction unmatched. CDR3 length: 15 residues. The germline V gene has CDR1 SEHNR and CDR2 FQNEAQ (reference sequence).

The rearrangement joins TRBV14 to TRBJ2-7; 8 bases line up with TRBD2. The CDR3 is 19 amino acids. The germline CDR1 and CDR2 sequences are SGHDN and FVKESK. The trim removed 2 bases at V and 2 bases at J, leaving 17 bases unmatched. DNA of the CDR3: TGTGCCAGCAGCCAACAACAGAGGCGGCGGGGGGTTTCTACCTACGAGCAGTACGTC. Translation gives CASSQQQRRRGVSTYEQYV.

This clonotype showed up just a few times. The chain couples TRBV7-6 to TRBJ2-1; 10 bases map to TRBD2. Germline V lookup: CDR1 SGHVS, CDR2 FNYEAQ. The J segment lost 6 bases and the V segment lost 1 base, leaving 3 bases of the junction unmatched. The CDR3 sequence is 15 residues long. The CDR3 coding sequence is TGTGCCAGCAGCTTAGTGGCTAGCGGGAGCAATGAGCAGTTCTTC. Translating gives CASSLVASGSNEQFF.